The source of this TCR beta chain is a study of cytomegalovirus exposure and HLA in healthy donors. Study findings and constraints: In a later analysis, at a false discovery rate of 0.05, 15,000 to 20,000 TCR beta sequences matched HLA alleles.

PCR primers comprised 60 Vbeta and 13 Jbeta primers. Generated by immunoSEQ multiplex PCR, the TCRdb table keeps only in-frame clones and is missing some. The sample records about 140,000 clones, around 78% being singletons. As concerns this clone: What it binds is unknown.

Donors in the study were healthy people who gave bone marrow. This TCR was recovered from a woman aged 40 to 50 in good health and CMV-seropositive. The sample taken for sequencing was PBMCs.

The CDR3 DNA is TGTGCCAGTAGTATATCTCCCGGACAGGAAGGCCGGAACACTGAAGCTTTCTTT. It yields the protein CASSISPGQEGRNTEAFF. The V call is TRBV19, the J call TRBJ1-1; 7 bases agree with TRBD1. The CDR3 totals 18 residues. CDR1 and CDR2 from the germline V gene are LNHDA and SQIVND (reference sequence). The V segment lost 2 bases and the J segment 1 base; nucleotides outside the gene matches: 13.